These 25 T cell receptor beta chains originate from one sample sequenced in a study of tumor and adjacent non-tumor tissue in lung cancer (dated by TCRdb to the late 2010s). The library relied on multiplex PCR. TCRdb lists the instrument as Illumina HiSeq 2500. TCRbeta libraries were constructed through three rounds of nested PCR with primers (Table S4) according to protocols adapted from ARM-PCR. TCRdb itself trimmed the public reads at Q25 with fastp, ran MiXCR and retained productive beta chains. Rows are combined by CDR3 protein, so each entry shows the most common genes and DNA. The sample includes approximately 75,000 distinct CDR3 sequences, with around four fifths observed a single time. Together, the top ten hold less than 15% of the sample. RNA was extracted from bulk unsorted tissue and checked for quality with a NanoDrop ND-1000 and an Agilent 2100. Input material: lung tumor tissue. The origin of the receptors is a woman between 50 and 59 years old with non-small cell lung cancer.

About this clonotype itself: A much larger clone lies a single base off, so this may be a read error. The J gene is TRBJ1-2, the V gene TRBV14, with D perhaps TRBD1 (6 bases). Germline assignment: CDR1 SGHDN and CDR2 FVKESK. The CDR3 extends over 14 amino acids. DNA of the CDR3: TGTGCCAACAGCCACCTCAGGGACACCTATGGCTACACCTTC. Translating gives CANSHLRDTYGYTF.

Here the CDR3 DNA reads TGTGCCAGCAGCCCGGCACGCGAGGAGAAGACAGATACGCAGTATTTT. Translated, it gives CASSPAREEKTDTQYF. The J gene is TRBJ2-3, the V gene TRBV4-2; D call uncertain. The V end was cut by 4 bases, the J end by 3 bases, with 17 bases between. Germline lookup yields CDR1 LGHNA and CDR2 YNFKEQ. The CDR3 runs 16 residues.

This chain links TRBV6-5 with TRBJ1-4, with D unclear. This CDR3 has 15 residues. Trimming stripped 0 bases from V and 9 bases from J, with 14 bases between. Germline CDR1 and CDR2: MNHEY and SVGAGI. CDR3 bases: TGTGCCAGCAGTTACTCGGGCGGCAGTGGAAAAAAACTGTTTTTT. It yields the protein CASSYSGGSGKKLFF.

This clonotype was seen only once. This may come from a read error, since a much larger clone is one base off. This chain links TRBV20-1 with TRBJ2-2; 15 bases fit TRBD2. This CDR3 comprises 16 residues. The germline gives CDR1 DFQATT, CDR2 SNEGSKA (reference sequence). Germline trimming cut 4 bases from V and 7 bases from J; bases unmatched to any gene: 7. CDR3: CSANGLAGGPIGELFF. CDR3 DNA: TGCAGTGCTAACGGACTAGCGGGAGGGCCAATCGGGGAGCTGTTTTTT.

About this clonotype itself: The CDR3 ends on some other residue instead of the conserved phenylalanine or tryptophan, so this is likely a read error. This sequence joins TRBV11-2 and TRBJ1-6; TRBD1 matches 7 bases. The CDR3 is made up of 14 amino acids. Germline-derived CDR1 and CDR2 are SGHAT and FQNNGV. DNA of the CDR3: TGTGCCAGTAGCTTAAACAGGGGTAATTCACCCCTCCACCTT. It encodes CASSLNRGNSPLHL.

With regard to this clonotype: This is likely a read error, given that the CDR3 carries no conserved phenylalanine or tryptophan at its end. J is TRBJ2-7 and V is TRBV28, with 8 positions matching TRBD2. The CDR3 is 15 amino acids. V was pared by 8 bases and J by 7 bases, with 16 bases of the junction left unmatched. Germline-derived CDR1 and CDR2 are MDHEN and SYDVKM. The CDR3 reads CASGRQRERSDEQYL. In DNA, the CDR3 is TGTGCCAGCGGTCGTCAGCGGGAGCGGAGCGATGAGCAGTACCTT.

In its sample, this clonotype ranks as medium-sized. V usage is TRBV6-2 or TRBV6-3 and J usage is TRBJ2-1, with 7 bases fitting TRBD2. The junction had 9 bases not matched to a gene; V was cut back by 5 bases and J by 5 bases. This CDR3 is built from 15 residues. The V gene's germline CDR1 is MNHEY and CDR2 SVGEGT. CDR3 DNA sequence: TGTGCCAGCAGTCGCTCCGGGGCGGGAGACAATGAGCAGTTCTTC. Its translation is CASSRSGAGDNEQFF.

This clonotype was found many times. This chain connects TRBV20-1 to TRBJ2-3, with D unclear. The CDR3 is 12 amino acids. The V end lost 1 base, the J end lost 11 bases, and 13 bases lay between the germline ends. Germline V CDR1 and CDR2: DFQATT, SNEGSKA (reference sequence). CDR3 DNA: TGCAGTGCTAGAGGGCGACCCTTTGGGCAGTATTTT. Residues: CSARGRPFGQYF.

The count of this clonotype is one. V and J are TRBV11-1 and TRBJ2-3, with D hard to call. Trimming shortened V by 4 bases and J by 7 bases, and 15 bases separated the two germline ends. Germline lookup yields CDR1 SGHAT and CDR2 FQDESV (reference sequence). The CDR3 extends over 14 amino acids. In DNA, the CDR3 is TGTGCCAGCAGCTATTCAGGTGCGCGGAATACGCAGTATTTT. Encoded protein: CASSYSGARNTQYF.

This clonotype has only a few counts. This chain uses TRBV4-1 with TRBJ1-2; no definite D call. CDR1 is MGHRA and CDR2 is YSYEKL in the germline V gene. Trimming removed 0 bases at V and 6 bases at J, with 17 bases between. The CDR3 runs to 16 residues. The CDR3 is CASSQEGRPRRNGYTF. CDR3 bases: TGCGCCAGCAGCCAAGAGGGAAGGCCGAGGAGAAATGGCTACACCTTC.

Notes on this clonotype: This likely comes from a read error, as the CDR3 has no conserved phenylalanine or tryptophan at its end. This sequence joins TRBV6-1 and TRBJ1-1, with unresolved D. In germline, CDR1 is MNHNS, CDR2 SASEGT. This CDR3 is built from 13 residues. For the CDR3, the DNA is TGTACCAGCAGTGAAGGAATGTACACTGAAGCTTTCTAT. Protein product: CTSSEGMYTEAFY.

This clonotype was counted many times. J is TRBJ2-7 and V is TRBV6-1; D possibly corresponds to TRBD1 (6 bases). CDR3 size: 13 residues. Trimming left V 3 bases short and J 4 bases short, with 10 bases between. Germline V gene data show CDR1 as MNHNS and CDR2 as SASEGT. The CDR3 sequence: CASSDWTVYEQYF. The CDR3 nucleotides read TGTGCCAGCAGTGATTGGACAGTATACGAGCAGTACTTC.

Regarding this clonotype: A read error may produce the germline difference seen at one junction end. This sequence joins TRBV4-1 and TRBJ2-1; 9 bases line up with TRBD2. CDR3 length equals 17 residues. Germline-derived CDR1 and CDR2 are MGHRA and YSYEKL. Here the CDR3 reads CPSRQPSGIGTYDEQFF. The CDR3 DNA reads TGCCCCAGCAGGCAACCTAGCGGGATTGGCACCTACGATGAGCAGTTCTTC.

Worth noting for this clonotype: An end of the junction does not agree with germline; a read error may underlie this. This sequence joins TRBV12-3 or TRBV12-4 and TRBJ2-4, with a weak D call TRBD1 (5 bases). The CDR3 length is 14 residues. The CDR3 sequence: CASRPPGLRNIHYF. The CDR3, as DNA: TGTGCCAGCAGGCCCCCAGGGTTGAGAAACATTCATTATTTC.

This clonotype is medium-sized within its sample. The genes are TRBV29-1 and TRBJ2-5; perhaps TRBD2 as D (6 bases). The CDR3 covers 12 residues. Looked up from germline, CDR1 is SQVTM and CDR2 is ANQGSEA. CDR3 amino acids: CTTGSGEETQYF. In DNA, the CDR3 is TGCACTACCGGTAGCGGAGAAGAGACCCAGTACTTC.

V usage is TRBV20-1 and J usage is TRBJ2-3; a weak D match, TRBD1 (5 bases). With the DNA end fitting TRBJ1-5 better, the J assignment may be wrong. Germline loops: CDR1 DFQATT, CDR2 SNEGSKA (reference sequence). The CDR3 has 14 amino acids. This chain's CDR3 is CSASGTHHTDTQHF. CDR3 sequence (DNA): TGCAGTGCTAGTGGGACCCACCACACAGATACGCAGCATTTT.

With respect to this clonotype: The junction does not match germline at one end; this may be a read error. The chain links TRBV12-3 or TRBV12-4 to TRBJ2-2; D possibly matches TRBD1 or TRBD2 (5 bases each). The CDR3 extends over 13 amino acids. The CDR3 DNA reads TGTACCAGCAGACGACAGAGTACCGGGGAGCTCTTTTTT. Its translation: CTSRRQSTGELFF.

This clonotype has ten or more counts. The chain recombines TRBV10-1 with TRBJ2-3, with D perhaps matching TRBD2 (7 bases). V lost 8 bases and J lost 3, with 15 bases in between. In germline, CDR1 is WNHNN, CDR2 SYGVQD (reference sequence). The CDR3 spans 14 residues. This CDR3 is CASSGERDTDTQYF. Here the CDR3 DNA reads TGCGCCAGCTCAGGGGAGCGGGATACAGATACGCAGTATTTT.

This clonotype was found many times. V is TRBV4-1 and J is TRBJ1-5; maybe TRBD1 (6 bases). In germline, CDR1 is MGHRA, CDR2 YSYEKL. CDR3 size: 16 residues. The ends were cut back, 2 bases at V and 3 bases at J, with 14 bases in the middle. DNA of the CDR3: TGCGCCAGCAGCCAAACTGACAGGTCCTCCAATCAGCCCCAGCATTTT. This encodes CASSQTDRSSNQPQHF.

This clonotype is a singleton in its sample. A single base separates this from a much larger clone, so it may be a read error. CDR3 residues: CAWNYWGERDTQYF. CDR3 sequence (DNA): TGTGCCTGGAACTATTGGGGAGAGAGAGATACGCAGTATTTT. The V call is TRBV30, the J call TRBJ2-3, with TRBD2 as a possible D gene (5 bases). From germline, CDR1 is GTSNPN and CDR2 SVGIG (reference sequence). The CDR3 runs 14 residues. Trimming removed 4 bases at V and 5 bases at J, with 16 bases between.

Notes on this clonotype: As the CDR3 is not closed by the conserved phenylalanine or tryptophan, this likely results from a read error. This chain joins TRBV11-2 and TRBJ1-4; TRBD1 aligns across 7 bases. CDR3 length equals 17 residues. Looked up from germline, CDR1 is SGHAT and CDR2 is FQNNGV. CDR3 region: CSSSFSEGQPSWEKLFL. Here the CDR3 DNA reads TGTTCCAGCAGCTTCTCGGAGGGACAGCCGTCTTGGGAAAAACTGTTTTTA.

As for this clonotype: The CDR3 does not close with the conserved phenylalanine or tryptophan, likely indicating a read error. The chain combines TRBV4-1 with TRBJ1-5, with unresolved D. The V gene lost 0 bases and the J gene lost 5 bases, with 11 bases spanning the gap. Germline V gives CDR1 MGHRA, CDR2 YSYEKL. CDR3 length equals 15 residues. This CDR3 is CASSQDELRHQPQHL. Here the CDR3 DNA reads TGCGCCAGCAGCCAAGATGAACTACGGCATCAGCCCCAGCATCTT.

Points on this clonotype: The junction does not match germline at one end; this may be a read error. J is TRBJ2-2 and V is TRBV12-3 or TRBV12-4; D is tentatively TRBD1 or TRBD2 (5 bases each). The CDR3 is made up of 15 amino acids. CDR3 DNA: TGTGCCAGCAGTTGGGGCAGCTCGAACACCGGGAAGCTGATTTTT. Translated: CASSWGSSNTGKLIF.

The chain employs TRBV12-3 or TRBV12-4 and TRBJ2-3, with 7 bases lining up with TRBD1. The CDR3 has 15 amino acids. V shed 5 bases and J 7 bases; nucleotides not matched to a gene: 12. CDR3 DNA: TGTGCCAGCAGTGACAGGGTGGATGTAACATATACGCAGTATTTT. Translated, it gives CASSDRVDVTYTQYF.

Turning to this clonotype: The CDR3 does not close with the conserved phenylalanine or tryptophan, likely indicating a read error. The CDR3 coding sequence is TGTGCCGGCAGCCTTCCTATGCTCAAAGAGACCCAGTACCTC. Translation: CAGSLPMLKETQYL. This chain links TRBV11-1 with TRBJ2-5; D is unresolved. The CDR3 runs to 14 residues. Germline lookup yields CDR1 SGHAT and CDR2 FQDESV (reference sequence).